This T cell receptor (beta chain) was sequenced in a study of cytomegalovirus exposure and HLA in healthy donors. In the study overall: The Caucasian-associated ancestry cluster contained about 80% of the approximately 430 genotyped donors.

60 Vbeta and 13 Jbeta primers were used in PCR. TCRdb's copy holds only in-frame clones and misses some; the assay was immunoSEQ multiplex PCR. The sample includes about 270,000 clones, 72% seen only once; the top ten take around 2.3%. Study-level results: About 87% or about 30% of the time was how often most TCR beta V segments were productive, according to an earlier analysis. Cytomegalovirus association was listed for about 150 TCR beta chains.

V lost 5 bases and J 4 bases, leaving 6 bases between the germline ends. The germline V gene has CDR1 SGHAT and CDR2 FQNNGV. The CDR3 is made up of 12 amino acids. Concerning this clone: Its antigen is unknown.

J is TRBJ2-1 and V is TRBV11-2; D is uncertain. This clonotype was sampled from a female donor in good health and CMV-seronegative. Input material: PBMCs. The CDR3: CASSAGYNEQFF. The CDR3 DNA reads as TGTGCCAGCAGCGCCGGGTACAATGAGCAGTTCTTC.